A selection of T cell receptor beta chains follows, all from one sample in a study of blood T cell repertoires in COVID-19. Measured with immunoSEQ multiplex PCR; TCRdb has only the in-frame clones, and not every one. In the table there are about 50,000 clones, 65% to 85% of which are singletons. The sample was peripheral blood. Receptors were obtained from a woman of 80 years or more with COVID-19, enrolled during active disease. Each CDR3 is given with its conserved first and last residue. The D gene is left open where the match is weak. The size entry is marked missing in some rows and otherwise reads once, few, many or a size class.

V gene,D gene,J gene,clone size,CDR3 protein,CDR3 DNA
TRBV6-5,NA,TRBJ1-1,NA,CASKNREANTEAFF,TGTGCCAGCAAAAACAGGGAAGCGAACACTGAAGCTTTCTTT
TRBV19,NA,TRBJ1-5,few,CASSIAGSGSGRNQPQHF,TGTGCCAGTAGTATAGCGGGGTCGGGGAGTGGACGGAATCAGCCCCAGCATTTT
TRBV9,NA,TRBJ2-1,NA,CASSSGSELYNEQFF,TGTGCCAGCAGCAGCGGATCCGAACTCTACAATGAGCAGTTCTTC
TRBV2,TRBD2,TRBJ2-1,NA,CASSEGTSGRNEQFF,TGTGCCAGCAGTGAAGGAACTAGCGGGAGAAATGAGCAGTTCTTC
TRBV4-1,NA,TRBJ2-5,NA,CASSRVGVETQYF,TGCGCCAGCAGCCGAGTAGGGGTGGAGACCCAGTACTTC
TRBV7-2,NA,TRBJ1-6,NA,CASSLATILNSPLHF,TGTGCCAGCAGCTTAGCGACTATTCTTAATTCACCCCTCCACTTT
TRBV5-1,TRBD1,TRBJ2-2,NA,CASSWTGTGELFF,TGCGCCAGCAGCTGGACAGGGACCGGGGAGCTGTTTTTT
TRBV6-5,NA,TRBJ1-2,NA,CASNGGGGRYYGYTF,TGTGCCAGCAACGGAGGGGGGGGCAGATACTATGGCTACACCTTC
TRBV25-1,NA,TRBJ1-3,NA,CASSWEAGPSGNTIYF,TGTGCCAGCAGTTGGGAGGCAGGCCCCTCTGGAAACACCATATATTTT
TRBV5-1,NA,TRBJ1-4,NA,CASSSQGMANEKLFF,TGCGCCAGCAGCTCCCAGGGGATGGCTAATGAAAAACTGTTTTTT
TRBV7-2,NA,TRBJ2-2,NA,CASSSLGFGELFF,TGTGCCAGCAGCTCGCTAGGTTTCGGGGAGCTGTTTTTT
TRBV4-1,TRBD1,TRBJ2-7,NA,CASSGYIGTGDYEQYF,TGCGCCAGCAGCGGTTATATCGGGACAGGGGACTACGAGCAGTACTTC
TRBV5-1,NA,TRBJ2-5,NA,CASSPWGVAGETQYF,TGCGCCAGCAGCCCCTGGGGGGTCGCGGGAGAGACCCAGTACTTC
TRBV19,NA,TRBJ1-5,NA,CASSSGATNQPQHF,TGTGCCAGTAGTTCAGGGGCCACCAATCAGCCCCAGCATTTT
TRBV11-3,NA,TRBJ2-1,NA,CASSQDSQYNEQFF,TGTGCCAGCAGCCAAGACAGTCAATACAATGAGCAGTTCTTC
TRBV30,TRBD2,TRBJ2-7,NA,CAWSLRGTTVSEQYF,TGTGCCTGGAGTCTCCGTGGGACTACAGTGAGCGAGCAGTACTTC
TRBV3-1/TRBV3-2,NA,TRBJ2-2,NA,CASSLKLLSMLVF,TGTGCCAGCAGCCTAAAGCTTCTAAGTATGTTGGTTTTT
TRBV14,TRBD2,TRBJ2-1,NA,CASSHNPGQMTSGRLGEQFF,TGTGCCAGCAGCCACAATCCGGGACAGATGACTAGCGGGAGATTAGGTGAGCAGTTCTTC
TRBV6-4,NA,TRBJ2-1,NA,CASSESPGGRNEQFF,TGTGCCAGCAGTGAGAGTCCAGGGGGGAGGAATGAGCAGTTCTTC
TRBV21-1,NA,TRBJ2-1,NA,CASSKIQRCYNEQFF,TGTGCCAGCAGCAAAATCCAGCGGTGTTACAATGAGCAGTTCTTC
TRBV5-1,TRBD2,TRBJ2-7,once,CASSLAREGSYEQYF,TGCGCCAGCAGCTTGGCCCGGGAGGGCTCCTACGAGCAGTACTTC
TRBV24-1,NA,TRBJ2-1,NA,CATSDAAPAGSYNEQFF,TGTGCCACCAGTGATGCTGCCCCAGCGGGTTCCTACAATGAGCAGTTCTTC
TRBV4-1,NA,TRBJ1-2,NA,CASSQDLVQVVGGYTF,TGCGCCAGCAGCCAAGATTTAGTGCAGGTAGTAGGTGGCTACACCTTC
TRBV11-1,NA,TRBJ1-1,NA,CASSLDQVLRNTEAFF,TGTGCCAGCAGCTTAGACCAGGTCCTGAGGAACACTGAAGCTTTCTTT
TRBV30,TRBD1,TRBJ1-6,NA,CAWAGGNSPLHF,TGTGCCTGGGCAGGGGGAAATTCACCCCTCCACTTT
TRBV6-5,NA,TRBJ2-2,NA,CASRQSTGELFF,TGTGCCAGCAGGCAGTCTACCGGGGAGCTGTTTTTT
TRBV19,NA,TRBJ1-2,NA,CASSQTGGTYGYTF,TGTGCCAGTAGTCAGACAGGAGGAACCTATGGCTACACCTTC
TRBV7-9,TRBD1,TRBJ1-6,once,CASSLVQGHSPLHF,TGTGCCAGCAGCTTAGTACAGGGGCATTCACCCCTCCACTTT
TRBV7-9,TRBD1,TRBJ1-3,NA,CASSTGQPSSGNTIYF,TGTGCCAGCAGCACGGGACAGCCGAGCTCTGGAAACACCATATATTTT
TRBV2,TRBD1,TRBJ2-4,NA,CASRALGTGRNIQYF,TGTGCCAGCAGAGCCCTCGGGACAGGGAGGAACATTCAGTACTTC
TRBV29-1,NA,TRBJ2-7,NA,CSVSEGTYEQYF,TGCAGCGTTTCAGAGGGAACCTACGAGCAGTACTTC
TRBV5-1,TRBD2,TRBJ2-7,NA,CASSRELAGVSYEQYF,TGCGCCAGCAGCCGGGAACTAGCGGGAGTCTCCTACGAGCAGTACTTC
TRBV19,TRBD2,TRBJ2-7,NA,CASRAGLVGEQYF,TGTGCCAGTAGGGCGGGACTAGTCGGCGAGCAGTACTTC
TRBV11-2,NA,TRBJ2-5,NA,CASSLGWTQETQYF,TGTGCCAGCAGCTTAGGGTGGACACAAGAGACCCAGTACTTC
TRBV7-3,TRBD2,TRBJ2-3,NA,CASSASSGRATDTQYF,TGTGCCAGCAGCGCCAGTAGCGGGAGGGCGACAGATACGCAGTATTTT
TRBV29-1,NA,TRBJ1-1,few,CSVEVNPGTEAFF,TGCAGCGTTGAAGTAAATCCGGGCACTGAAGCTTTCTTT
TRBV6-6,TRBD2,TRBJ2-3,NA,CASSLRSLAGAFWANGTDTQYF,TGTGCCAGCAGTCTCCGGTCTTTAGCGGGAGCTTTTTGGGCAAACGGCACAGATACGCAGTATTTT
TRBV18,NA,TRBJ2-2,NA,CASSAVAGELFF,TGTGCCAGCTCAGCGGTGGCTGGGGAGCTGTTTTTT
TRBV7-2,TRBD2,TRBJ2-4,NA,CASSRGLAGGTTKNIQYF,TGTGCCAGCAGCAGGGGGCTAGCGGGAGGGACGACCAAAAACATTCAGTACTTC
TRBV4-1,NA,TRBJ2-7,few,CASGAGDKPYEQYF,TGCGCCAGCGGCGCGGGGGACAAACCCTACGAGCAGTACTTC
TRBV28,TRBD2,TRBJ2-2,NA,CASRVGGKETGELFF,TGTGCCAGCAGGGTGGGAGGGAAGGAAACCGGGGAGCTGTTTTTT
TRBV20-1,TRBD2,TRBJ2-1,NA,CSANDLTGTTTYNEQFF,TGCAGTGCTAATGATCTAACCGGGACTACCACCTACAATGAGCAGTTCTTC
TRBV20-1,NA,TRBJ2-7,once,CSASRSTGSYEQYF,TGCAGTGCTAGTCGTAGCACGGGCTCCTACGAGCAGTACTTC
TRBV9,TRBD2,TRBJ2-1,NA,CASSVDGAGSSYNEQFF,TGTGCCAGCAGCGTAGACGGAGCGGGAAGCTCCTACAATGAGCAGTTCTTC
TRBV18,TRBD1,TRBJ1-5,NA,CASSPSQGAQPQHF,TGTGCCAGCTCACCAAGTCAGGGGGCTCAGCCCCAGCATTTT
TRBV18,NA,TRBJ1-3,few,CASSPTEPVSGNTIYF,TGTGCCAGCTCACCGACAGAGCCCGTTAGTGGAAACACCATATATTTT
TRBV9,TRBD1,TRBJ2-2,NA,CASSQTGAGELFF,TGTGCCAGCAGCCAGACAGGGGCCGGGGAGCTGTTTTTT
TRBV30,NA,TRBJ2-7,NA,CAWGSYEQYF,TGTGCCTGGGGGAGTTACGAGCAGTACTTC
TRBV15,TRBD1,TRBJ1-1,once,CATSRGTGGPLAEAFF,TGTGCCACCAGCCGGGGGACAGGGGGGCCTTTGGCGGAAGCTTTCTTT